This TCR beta chain derives from a study of cytomegalovirus exposure and HLA in healthy donors. Whole-study results and caveats: In a later analysis, a genetic analysis reported fewer productive-TCR N-insertions in an Asian-associated ancestry cluster than the cohort average.

PCR amplification relied on 60 Vbeta primers (plus 13 Jbeta primers). TCRdb keeps only in-frame clones here, not all; method: immunoSEQ multiplex PCR. Of tens of thousands of clones listed, around 77% are singletons. Details on this clone: The antigen remains unidentified.

Per the germline V gene, CDR1 is SGHTA and CDR2 is FQGNSA. The CDR3 spans 17 residues. V was cut by 5 bases and J by 0 bases, with 18 bases left in between. This sequence was found in a man aged 30 to 39 in good health and CMV-seronegative. The chain combines TRBV7-2 with TRBJ2-3; possibly TRBD2 for D (7 bases). The sequenced sample consisted of PBMCs. CDR3 in DNA: TGTGCCAGCAGCCCCTGGGGGGGCAGGAGAAGCACAGATACGCAGTATTTT. Translating gives CASSPWGGRRSTDTQYF.